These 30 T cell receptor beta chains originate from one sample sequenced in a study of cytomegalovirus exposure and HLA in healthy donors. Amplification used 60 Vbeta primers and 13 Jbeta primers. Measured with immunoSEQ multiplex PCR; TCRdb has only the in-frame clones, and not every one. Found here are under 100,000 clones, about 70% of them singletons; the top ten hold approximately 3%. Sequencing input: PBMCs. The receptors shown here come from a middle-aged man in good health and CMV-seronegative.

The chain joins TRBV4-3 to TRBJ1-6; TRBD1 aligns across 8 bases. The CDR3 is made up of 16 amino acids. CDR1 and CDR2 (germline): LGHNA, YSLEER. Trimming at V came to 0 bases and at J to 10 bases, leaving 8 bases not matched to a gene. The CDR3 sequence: CASSQEIGQGWSPLHF. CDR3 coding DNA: TGCGCCAGCAGCCAAGAAATAGGACAGGGTTGGTCACCCCTCCACTTT.

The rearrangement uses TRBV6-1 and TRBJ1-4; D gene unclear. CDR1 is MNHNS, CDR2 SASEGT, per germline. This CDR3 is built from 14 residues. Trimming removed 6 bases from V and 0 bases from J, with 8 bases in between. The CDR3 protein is CASSLESTNEKLFF. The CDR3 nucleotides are TGTGCCAGCAGCCTAGAGTCAACTAATGAAAAACTGTTTTTT.

The CDR3 nucleotides are TGTGCCAGCAGTTACAGGGGACCTAACACCGGGGAGCTGTTTTTT. Its protein is CASSYRGPNTGELFF. This rearrangement joins TRBV28 to TRBJ2-2; 7 bases fit TRBD1. With V trimmed by 4 bases and J by 2 bases, 4 bases remained unmatched. Germline V CDR1 and CDR2: MDHEN, SYDVKM. The CDR3 consists of 15 residues.

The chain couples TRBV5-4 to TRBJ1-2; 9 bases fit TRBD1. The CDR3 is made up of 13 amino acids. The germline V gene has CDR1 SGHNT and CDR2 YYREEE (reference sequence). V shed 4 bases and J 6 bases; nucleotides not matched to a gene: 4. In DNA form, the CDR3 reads TGTGCCAGCAGCCCGGGACAGGGTGATGGCTACACCTTC. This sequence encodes CASSPGQGDGYTF.

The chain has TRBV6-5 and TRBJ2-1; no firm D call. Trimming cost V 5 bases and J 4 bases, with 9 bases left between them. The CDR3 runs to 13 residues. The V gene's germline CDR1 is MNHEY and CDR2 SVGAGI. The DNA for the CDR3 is TGTGCCAGCAGTGCTTCTAGGTACAATGAGCAGTTCTTC. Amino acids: CASSASRYNEQFF.

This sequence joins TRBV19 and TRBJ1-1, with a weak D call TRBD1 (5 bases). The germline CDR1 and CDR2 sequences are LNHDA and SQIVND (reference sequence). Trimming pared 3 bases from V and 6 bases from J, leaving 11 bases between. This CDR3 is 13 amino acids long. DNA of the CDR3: TGTGCCAGTAGTATCCGGGGGGGGGCTGAAGCTTTCTTT. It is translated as CASSIRGGAEAFF.

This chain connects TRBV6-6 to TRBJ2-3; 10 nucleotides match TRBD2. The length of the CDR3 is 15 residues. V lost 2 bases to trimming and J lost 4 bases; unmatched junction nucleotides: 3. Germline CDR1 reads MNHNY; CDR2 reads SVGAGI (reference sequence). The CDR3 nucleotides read TGTGCCAGCAGTTACAGCGGGGGGGCCCCAGATACGCAGTATTTT. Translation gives CASSYSGGAPDTQYF.

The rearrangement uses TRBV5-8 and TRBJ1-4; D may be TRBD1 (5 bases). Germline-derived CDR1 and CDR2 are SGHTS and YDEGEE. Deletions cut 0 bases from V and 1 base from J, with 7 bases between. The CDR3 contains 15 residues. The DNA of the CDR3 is TGTGCCAGCAGCTTGGAAGGGGTAACTAATGAAAAACTGTTTTTT. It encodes CASSLEGVTNEKLFF.

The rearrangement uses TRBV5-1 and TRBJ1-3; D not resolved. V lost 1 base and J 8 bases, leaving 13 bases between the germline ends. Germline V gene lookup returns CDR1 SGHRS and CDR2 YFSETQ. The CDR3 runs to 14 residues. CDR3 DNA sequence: TGCGCCAGCAGCTTGAACCCTCCGAGTGACACCATATATTTT. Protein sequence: CASSLNPPSDTIYF.

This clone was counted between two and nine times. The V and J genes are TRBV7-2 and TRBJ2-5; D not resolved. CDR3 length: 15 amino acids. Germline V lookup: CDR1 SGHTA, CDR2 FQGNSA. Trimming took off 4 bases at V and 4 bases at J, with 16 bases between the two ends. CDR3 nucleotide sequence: TGTGCCAGCAGCTATAGCACCCCGGGTAGAGAGACCCAGTACTTC. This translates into CASSYSTPGRETQYF.

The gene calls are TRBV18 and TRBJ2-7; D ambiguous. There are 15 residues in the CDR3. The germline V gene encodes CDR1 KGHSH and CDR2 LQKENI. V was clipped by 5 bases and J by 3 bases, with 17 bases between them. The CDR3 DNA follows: TGTGCCAGCTCAGCAATTCCAGGTGCCCTCTACGAGCAGTACTTC. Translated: CASSAIPGALYEQYF.

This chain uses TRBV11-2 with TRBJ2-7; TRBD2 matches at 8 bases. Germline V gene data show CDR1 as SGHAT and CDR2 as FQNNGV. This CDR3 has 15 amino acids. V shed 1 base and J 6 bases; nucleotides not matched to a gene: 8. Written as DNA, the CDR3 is TGTGCCAGCAGCTTAGTACCGCGGGGGGCCCCCGAGCAGTACTTC. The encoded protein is CASSLVPRGAPEQYF.

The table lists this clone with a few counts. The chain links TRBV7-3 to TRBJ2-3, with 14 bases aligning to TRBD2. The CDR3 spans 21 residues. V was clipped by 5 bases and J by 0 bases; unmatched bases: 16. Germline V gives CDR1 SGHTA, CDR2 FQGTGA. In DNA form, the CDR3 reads TGTGCCAGCAGCCCCCGGACTAGCGGGGGGACCGCCTTATATAGCACAGATACGCAGTATTTT. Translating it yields CASSPRTSGGTALYSTDTQYF.

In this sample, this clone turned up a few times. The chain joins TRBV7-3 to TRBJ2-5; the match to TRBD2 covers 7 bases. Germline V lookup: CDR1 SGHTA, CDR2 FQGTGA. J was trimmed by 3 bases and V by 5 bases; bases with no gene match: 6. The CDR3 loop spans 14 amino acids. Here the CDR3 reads CASSPLGGEETQYF. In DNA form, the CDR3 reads TGTGCCAGCAGCCCCCTTGGGGGGGAAGAGACCCAGTACTTC.

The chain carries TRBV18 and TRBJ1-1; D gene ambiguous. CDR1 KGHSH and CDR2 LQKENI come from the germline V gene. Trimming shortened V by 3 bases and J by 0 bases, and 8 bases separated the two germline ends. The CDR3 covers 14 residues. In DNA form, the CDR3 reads TGTGCCAGCTCACCGAGAGGGATGAACACTGAAGCTTTCTTT. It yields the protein CASSPRGMNTEAFF.

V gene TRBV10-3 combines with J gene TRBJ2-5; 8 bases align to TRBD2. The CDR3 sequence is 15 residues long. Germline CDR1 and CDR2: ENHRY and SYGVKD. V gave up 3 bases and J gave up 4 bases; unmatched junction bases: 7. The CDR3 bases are TGTGCCATCAGTGAATTCGGGACTAGTCGAGAGACCCAGTACTTC. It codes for CAISEFGTSRETQYF.

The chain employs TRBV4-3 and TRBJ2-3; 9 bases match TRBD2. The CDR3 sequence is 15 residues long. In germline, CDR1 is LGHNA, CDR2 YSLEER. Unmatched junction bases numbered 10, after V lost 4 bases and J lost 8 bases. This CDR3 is CASSPQAGGPGTQYF. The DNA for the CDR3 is TGCGCCAGCAGCCCTCAGGCGGGGGGGCCGGGTACGCAGTATTTT.

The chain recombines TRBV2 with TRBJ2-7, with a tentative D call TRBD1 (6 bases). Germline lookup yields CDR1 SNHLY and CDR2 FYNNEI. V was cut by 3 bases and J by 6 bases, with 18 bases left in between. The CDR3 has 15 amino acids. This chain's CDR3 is CASSELGQRRPEQYF. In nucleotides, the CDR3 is TGTGCCAGCAGTGAGTTGGGACAACGAAGGCCCGAGCAGTACTTC. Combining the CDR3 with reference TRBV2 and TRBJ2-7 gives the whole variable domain EPEVTQTPSHQVTQMGQEVILRCVPISNHLYFYWYRQILGQKVEFLVSFYNNEISEKSEIFDDQFSVERPDGSNFTLKIRSTKLEDSAMYFCASSELGQRRPEQYFGPGTRLTVT.

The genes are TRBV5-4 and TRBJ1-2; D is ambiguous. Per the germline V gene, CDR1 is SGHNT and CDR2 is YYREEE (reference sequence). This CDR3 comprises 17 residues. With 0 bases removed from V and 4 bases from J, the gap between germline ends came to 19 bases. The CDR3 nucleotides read TGTGCCAGCAGCTTGGATCAACTACCCTTCTCTGGCTATGGCTACACCTTC. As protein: CASSLDQLPFSGYGYTF.

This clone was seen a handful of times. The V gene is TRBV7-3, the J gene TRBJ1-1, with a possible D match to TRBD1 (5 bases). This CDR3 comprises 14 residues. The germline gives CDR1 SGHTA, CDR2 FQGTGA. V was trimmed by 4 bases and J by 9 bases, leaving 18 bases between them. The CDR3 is CASSSLRQPRKAFF. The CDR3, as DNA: TGTGCCAGCAGCTCCCTCCGACAGCCGAGGAAAGCTTTCTTT. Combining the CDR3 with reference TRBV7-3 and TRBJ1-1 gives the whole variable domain GAGVSQTPSNKVTEKGKYVELRCDPISGHTALYWYRQSLGQGPEFLIYFQGTGAADDSGLPNDRFFAVRPEGSVSTLKIQRTERGDSAVYLCASSSLRQPRKAFFGQGTRLTVV.

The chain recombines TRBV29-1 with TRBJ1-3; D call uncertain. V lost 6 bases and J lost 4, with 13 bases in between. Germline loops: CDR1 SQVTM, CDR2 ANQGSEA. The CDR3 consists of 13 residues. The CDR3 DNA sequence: TGCAGCGTCCTAGAGGGTGCGGGAAACACCATATATTTT. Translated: CSVLEGAGNTIYF.

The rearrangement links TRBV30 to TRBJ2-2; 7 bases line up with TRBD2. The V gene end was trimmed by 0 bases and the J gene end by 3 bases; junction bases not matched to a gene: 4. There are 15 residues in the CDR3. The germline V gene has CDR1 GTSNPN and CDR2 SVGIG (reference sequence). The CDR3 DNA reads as TGTGCCTGGAGTGTGGGAGGGCCCGACACCGGGGAGCTGTTTTTT. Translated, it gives CAWSVGGPDTGELFF.

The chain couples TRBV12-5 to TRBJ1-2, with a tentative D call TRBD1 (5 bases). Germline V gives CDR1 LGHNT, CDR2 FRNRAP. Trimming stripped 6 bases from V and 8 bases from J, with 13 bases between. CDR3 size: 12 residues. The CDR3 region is CASGQGIGGYTF. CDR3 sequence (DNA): TGTGCTAGTGGGCAGGGAATTGGGGGCTACACCTTC.

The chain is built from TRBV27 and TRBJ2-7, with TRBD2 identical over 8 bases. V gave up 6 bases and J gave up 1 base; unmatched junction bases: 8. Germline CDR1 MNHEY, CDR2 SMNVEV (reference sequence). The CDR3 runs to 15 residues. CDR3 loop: CASSLTSGLSYEQYF. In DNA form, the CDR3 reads TGTGCCAGCAGCCTTACTAGCGGACTTTCCTACGAGCAGTACTTC.

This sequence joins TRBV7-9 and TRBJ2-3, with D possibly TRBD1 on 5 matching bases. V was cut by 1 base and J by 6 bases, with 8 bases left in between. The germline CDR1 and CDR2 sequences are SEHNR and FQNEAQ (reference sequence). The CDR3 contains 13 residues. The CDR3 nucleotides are TGTGCCAGCAGCTTAGTCAGGGCCGATACGCAGTATTTT. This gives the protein CASSLVRADTQYF.

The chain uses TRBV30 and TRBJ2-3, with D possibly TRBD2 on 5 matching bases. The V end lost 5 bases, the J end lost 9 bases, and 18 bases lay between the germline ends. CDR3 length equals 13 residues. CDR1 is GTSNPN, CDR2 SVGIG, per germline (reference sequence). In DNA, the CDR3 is TGTGCCTGGGAGGCGCGGTCGGGGTGGACGCAGTATTTT. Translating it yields CAWEARSGWTQYF.

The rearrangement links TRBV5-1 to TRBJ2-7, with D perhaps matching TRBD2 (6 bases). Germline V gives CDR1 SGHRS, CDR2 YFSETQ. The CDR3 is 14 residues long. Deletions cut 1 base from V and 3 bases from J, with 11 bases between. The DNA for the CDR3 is TGCGCCAGCAGCTTGAATGGGGACTTCTACGAGCAGTACTTC. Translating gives CASSLNGDFYEQYF. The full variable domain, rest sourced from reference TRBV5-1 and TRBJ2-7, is KAGVTQTPRYLIKTRGQQVTLSCSPISGHRSVSWYQQTPGQGLQFLFEYFSETQRNKGNFPGRFSGRQFSNSRSEMNVSTLELGDSALYLCASSLNGDFYEQYFGPGTRLTVT.

CDR3 residues: CASSDRGQGNEQYF. The DNA for the CDR3 is TGTGCCAGCAGTGATCGTGGACAGGGAAACGAGCAGTACTTC. V gene TRBV25-1 combines with J gene TRBJ2-7, with 8 nucleotides matching TRBD1. Trimming took 3 bases from V and 5 from J; bases not matched to a gene: 6. Germline V gene lookup returns CDR1 MGHDK and CDR2 SYGVNS. The length of the CDR3 is 14 residues.

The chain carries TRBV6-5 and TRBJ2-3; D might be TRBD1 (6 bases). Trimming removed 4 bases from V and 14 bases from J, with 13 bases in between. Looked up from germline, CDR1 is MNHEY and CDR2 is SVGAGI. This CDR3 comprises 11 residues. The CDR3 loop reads CASSSDRRLYF. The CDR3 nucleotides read TGTGCCAGCAGTTCGGACAGACGGCTGTATTTT.

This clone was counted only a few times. The CDR3 loop reads CAPSQASQDSNYGYTF. CDR3 DNA sequence: TGCGCCCCCAGCCAGGCCTCGCAGGACAGCAACTATGGCTACACCTTC. This chain links TRBV5-1 with TRBJ1-2; a possible D gene is TRBD1 (6 bases). The V gene lost 10 bases and the J gene lost 2 bases, with 24 bases spanning the gap. The CDR3 has 16 residues. Germline loops: CDR1 SGHRS, CDR2 YFSETQ.